This T cell receptor (beta chain) emerged from a study of T cells in Graves' hyperthyroidism and ophthalmopathy. Researchers took RNA transcripts and amplified the TCR beta CDR3 regions from them. RT-PCR in the first round (using the HTBI primer set) targeted the TCR CDR3. A single record per CDR3 protein comes from TCRdb applying MiXCR to the multiplex PCR reads. This table holds about 560,000 distinct CDR3 sequences, roughly 17% found once. CDR3 length equals 14 residues. CDR1 is DFQATT and CDR2 is SNEGSKA in the germline V gene (reference sequence). V lost 4 bases to trimming and J lost 2 bases, with 14 bases between them. This clonotype came up many times. Recently diagnosed hyperthyroidism of less than 2 months' duration affected patients aged 18 to 65. Diagnostic decisions used clinical symptoms, serum thyroxine and TRAb, thyroid ultrasound and orbital computed tomography.

The rearrangement uses TRBV20-1 and TRBJ2-5, with a tentative D call TRBD1 (6 bases). The sequenced material came from blood. The source is a woman under 30 with Graves' hyperthyroidism. DNA of the CDR3: TGCAGTGCTATTATACAGGGCTTTCAAGAGACCCAGTACTTC. Translating it yields CSAIIQGFQETQYF.